A single sample is the source of the 26 T cell receptor beta chains below, sequenced in a study of blood T cells in healthy people across ages. A second PCR, run for roughly 6 to 11 cycles, used a sample-barcoded 5' primer plus a J-beta primer mix. Using its own MiXCR run on the 5' RACE reads, TCRdb lists one record per CDR3 protein. The data hold 750,000 to 950,000 distinct CDR3 sequences, with roughly 26% observed a single time. In addition, the sample was reused for a study of T cells of mothers and their children.

The sequencing sample was made of blood. These receptors were obtained from a boy younger than 18 in good health.

This clonotype has just a few counts. V gene TRBV2 combines with J gene TRBJ2-3; D remains unclear. Trimming cost V 2 bases and J 5 bases, with 11 bases left between them. Germline V gene sequence: CDR1 SNHLY, CDR2 FYNNEI. This CDR3 is built from 14 residues. For the CDR3, the DNA is TGTGCCAGCAGTGAACGTGCAGGTGGAGATACGCAGTATTTT. Its protein is CASSERAGGDTQYF. Supplemented by reference TRBV2 and TRBJ2-3, the full variable domain reads EPEVTQTPSHQVTQMGQEVILRCVPISNHLYFYWYRQILGQKVEFLVSFYNNEISEKSEIFDDQFSVERPDGSNFTLKIRSTKLEDSAMYFCASSERAGGDTQYFGPGTRLTVL.

As to this clonotype: A much bigger clone sits one base away, suggesting this may be a read error. The rearrangement links TRBV12-3 or TRBV12-4 to TRBJ1-4; D not resolved. The CDR3 is 13 residues long. Trimming stripped 6 bases from V and 6 bases from J, with 11 bases between. As DNA, the CDR3 is TGTGCCAGCAGCAGGAGCGGGTATGAAAAACTGTTTTTT. The encoded protein is CASSRSGYEKLFF.

The chain employs TRBV5-1 and TRBJ2-7; TRBD1 aligns across 9 bases. V shed 0 bases, J shed 5 bases, and the junction held 3 bases outside the gene matches. Looked up from germline, CDR1 is SGHRS and CDR2 is YFSETQ. This CDR3 contains 14 residues. The CDR3 coding sequence is TGCGCCAGCAGCTTGGTAACAGGGGGCAACGAGCAGTACTTC. Its protein product is CASSLVTGGNEQYF.

The rearrangement uses TRBV5-4 and TRBJ2-1; possibly TRBD1 or TRBD2 for D (5 bases each). CDR3 length: 19 amino acids. Trimming removed 3 bases from V and 7 bases from J, with 29 bases in between. Germline lookup yields CDR1 SGHNT and CDR2 YYREEE (reference sequence). For the CDR3, the DNA is TGTGCCAGCAGCTCCCCGTCGAGGCGGGCCCCGGGGCGGCCGAATGAGCAGTTCTTC. The encoded protein is CASSSPSRRAPGRPNEQFF.

The chain couples TRBV27 to TRBJ2-7, with 8 bases matching TRBD1. Germline CDR1 and CDR2: MNHEY and SMNVEV (reference sequence). CDR3 size: 15 residues. V lost 5 bases to trimming and J lost 1 base; unmatched junction nucleotides: 7. CDR3 sequence reads: CASSLQGVVSYEQYF. As DNA, the CDR3 is TGTGCCAGCAGTCTACAGGGGGTTGTGTCCTACGAGCAGTACTTC.

This clonotype turned up a few times. The chain carries TRBV6-5 and TRBJ1-1, with 8 bases fitting TRBD1. The CDR3 is made up of 14 amino acids. Per germline, CDR1 MNHEY and CDR2 SVGAGI. Unmatched junction bases numbered 7, after V lost 6 bases and J lost 4 bases. This CDR3 is CASSRRGLGTEAFF. CDR3 coding DNA: TGTGCCAGCAGCCGCAGGGGGCTGGGCACTGAAGCTTTCTTT.

This chain connects TRBV7-8 to TRBJ1-1, with D unclear. Trimming stripped 7 bases from V and 5 bases from J, with 14 bases between. Germline-derived CDR1 and CDR2 are SGHVS and FQNEAQ. The CDR3 sequence is 13 residues long. This CDR3 reads CASKTNRWTEAFF. CDR3 nucleotides: TGTGCCAGCAAAACCAACAGATGGACTGAAGCTTTCTTT.

V and J are TRBV19 and TRBJ1-4; 8 nucleotides match TRBD1. V gave up 3 bases and J gave up 5 bases; unmatched junction bases: 2. The CDR3 has 14 residues. Germline V CDR1 and CDR2: LNHDA, SQIVND (reference sequence). CDR3 protein: CASSITGGNEKLFF. CDR3 sequence (DNA): TGTGCCAGTAGTATCACAGGGGGAAATGAAAAACTGTTTTTT.

The chain recombines TRBV27 with TRBJ2-5, with 13 positions matching TRBD2. The V gene's germline CDR1 is MNHEY and CDR2 SMNVEV (reference sequence). The CDR3 is made up of 16 amino acids. V lost 6 bases, J lost 9 bases, and 13 bases stayed unmatched. The CDR3 bases are TGTGCCAGCAGCCTGAAATTGGGACTAGCGGGGACAGCCCAGTACTTC. Residues: CASSLKLGLAGTAQYF.

The chain combines TRBV2 with TRBJ2-2, with D perhaps TRBD2 (5 bases). The CDR3 has 12 residues. Trimming cost V 6 bases and J 6 bases, with 8 bases left between them. The germline V gene has CDR1 SNHLY and CDR2 FYNNEI. For the CDR3, the DNA is TGTGCCAGCAGGCCTAGCCCCGGGGAGCTGTTTTTT. This sequence encodes CASRPSPGELFF. Together with reference TRBV2 and TRBJ2-2, the CDR3 gives the full variable domain: EPEVTQTPSHQVTQMGQEVILRCVPISNHLYFYWYRQILGQKVEFLVSFYNNEISEKSEIFDDQFSVERPDGSNFTLKIRSTKLEDSAMYFCASRPSPGELFFGEGSRLTVL.

This clonotype came up a few times. The CDR3 loop is CASSLFRGTDTQYF. CDR3 nucleotides: TGTGCCAGCAGTTTATTCCGGGGCACAGATACGCAGTATTTT. The chain couples TRBV27 to TRBJ2-3; no clear D. V was shortened by 1 base and J by 1 base, with 6 bases between the two germline ends. The CDR3 consists of 14 residues. Germline V gene data show CDR1 as MNHEY and CDR2 as SMNVEV (reference sequence).

The chain joins TRBV27 to TRBJ1-2, with D possibly matching TRBD1 (5 bases). Germline CDR1 and CDR2: MNHEY and SMNVEV (reference sequence). The CDR3 is made up of 14 amino acids. Trimming pared 6 bases from V and 8 bases from J, leaving 19 bases between. DNA for the CDR3: TGTGCCAGCAGACAGTCCGGGACTAGCTACGGCTACACCTTC. As protein: CASRQSGTSYGYTF.

This clonotype was seen a handful of times. The chain has TRBV7-3 and TRBJ2-5; TRBD1 matches 8 bases. The germline V gene encodes CDR1 SGHTA and CDR2 FQGTGA. The V gene end was trimmed by 0 bases and the J gene end by 5 bases; junction bases not matched to a gene: 8. The CDR3 totals 16 residues. CDR3 DNA: TGTGCCAGCAGCTTAACTCCTCAGGGGGCGGGGGAGACCCAGTACTTC. Protein product: CASSLTPQGAGETQYF.

This chain uses TRBV5-1 with TRBJ2-1; 11 bases are a match to TRBD1. The CDR3 totals 15 residues. Trimming removed 4 bases from V and 7 bases from J; junction bases left unmatched: 7. Germline V gives CDR1 SGHRS, CDR2 YFSETQ. The CDR3 here is CASSPGQGERNEQFF. CDR3 DNA: TGCGCCAGCAGCCCGGGACAGGGGGAGCGTAATGAGCAGTTCTTC.

The J gene is TRBJ2-5, the V gene TRBV29-1; 7 positions agree with TRBD1. CDR3 length: 12 residues. With V trimmed by 8 bases and J by 1 base, 4 bases remained unmatched. CDR1 and CDR2 (germline): SQVTM, ANQGSEA. CDR3 sequence (DNA): TGCAGCTACGGGGACAGCCAAGAGACCCAGTACTTC. This codes for CSYGDSQETQYF.

The chain is built from TRBV9 and TRBJ2-5; D not resolved. V lost 0 bases and J 0 bases, leaving 6 bases between the germline ends. The germline V gene encodes CDR1 SGDLS and CDR2 YYNGEE. CDR3 size: 14 residues. The CDR3 reads CASSVDGDQETQYF. In nucleotides, the CDR3 is TGTGCCAGCAGCGTAGACGGTGACCAAGAGACCCAGTACTTC.

This clonotype was detected only a few times. The chain employs TRBV5-1 and TRBJ2-5; D unclear. This CDR3 is 15 amino acids long. Germline assignment: CDR1 SGHRS and CDR2 YFSETQ. Trimming removed 0 bases at V and 5 bases at J, with 14 bases between. The DNA for the CDR3 is TGCGCCAGCAGCTTGGCCTGGGAACCCGGGGAGACCCAGTACTTC. Translation: CASSLAWEPGETQYF.

The gene calls are TRBV7-9 and TRBJ2-2; 11 bases match TRBD1. The CDR3 covers 14 residues. Germline values: CDR1 SEHNR, CDR2 FQNEAQ (reference sequence). The J segment lost 8 bases and the V segment lost 8 bases, leaving 7 bases of the junction unmatched. The CDR3 DNA sequence: TGTGCCAGCGCAGGACAGGGGGCGATTGGGGAGCTGTTTTTT. This translates into CASAGQGAIGELFF.

The chain employs TRBV12-3 or TRBV12-4 and TRBJ1-2; D remains ambiguous. V was pared by 4 bases and J by 4 bases, with 19 bases between. CDR3 size: 16 residues. CDR3 nucleotides: TGTGCCAGCAGTTCCCGTCGGTTGGGGTTTGGCTATGGCTACACCTTC. Translation gives CASSSRRLGFGYGYTF.

This clonotype was seen more than once but under ten times. Here the CDR3 reads CASGTGIYSYEQYF. CDR3 nucleotide sequence: TGCGCCAGTGGGACGGGGATATACTCCTACGAGCAGTACTTC. This rearrangement joins TRBV5-1 to TRBJ2-5; D may be TRBD1 or TRBD2 (5 bases each). The J call may be mistaken, given a closer DNA end match to TRBJ2-7. CDR1 and CDR2 (germline): SGHRS, YFSETQ. CDR3 length equals 14 residues.

The V gene is TRBV5-5, the J gene TRBJ2-3; 7 bases are a match to TRBD2. Germline trimming cut 0 bases from V and 6 bases from J; bases unmatched to any gene: 10. The CDR3 is 16 residues long. Germline V gene lookup returns CDR1 SGHKS and CDR2 YYEKEE (reference sequence). The CDR3 loop reads CASSLGLADLGDTQYF. CDR3 coding DNA: TGTGCCAGCAGCTTGGGGCTAGCGGACCTCGGCGATACGCAGTATTTT.

The chain recombines TRBV11-1 with TRBJ2-5; possible D gene TRBD2, 6 bases. Germline V gives CDR1 SGHAT, CDR2 FQDESV (reference sequence). The CDR3 has 14 residues. Trimming shortened V by 5 bases and J by 2 bases, and 12 bases separated the two germline ends. The CDR3 coding sequence is TGTGCCAGCAGCCGGAGGGAGATACAAGAGACCCAGTACTTC. Its protein is CASSRREIQETQYF.

This clonotype was counted a few times. The chain has TRBV6-6 and TRBJ2-5, with a tentative D call TRBD2 (6 bases). Germline-derived CDR1 and CDR2 are MNHNY and SVGAGI (reference sequence). The V end was cut by 2 bases, the J end by 2 bases, with 12 bases between. This CDR3 has 15 residues. The CDR3 region is CASSYPPGTQETQYF. DNA for the CDR3: TGTGCCAGCAGTTACCCCCCGGGGACTCAAGAGACCCAGTACTTC.

This clonotype was recorded a few times. The V call is TRBV10-1, the J call TRBJ2-1; TRBD1 is a possible D gene (7 bases). V lost 10 bases to trimming and J lost 8 bases, with 24 bases between them. The length of the CDR3 is 15 residues. The V gene's germline CDR1 is WNHNN and CDR2 SYGVQD (reference sequence). Here the CDR3 DNA reads TGCGCCACCCGACAGGGACTTGCCGGGGTCGATGAGCAGTTCTTC. Translating gives CATRQGLAGVDEQFF.

There are a few counts of this clonotype. This chain joins TRBV4-1 and TRBJ2-5; D call uncertain. The J call may be wrong; the DNA end is better matched by TRBJ2-7. The CDR3 runs to 18 residues. Per germline, CDR1 MGHRA and CDR2 YSYEKL. The CDR3 loop reads CASSQDRGQAPSSNEQYF. The CDR3 nucleotides are TGCGCCAGCAGCCAAGATCGTGGTCAGGCTCCCTCTTCTAACGAGCAGTACTTC.

This clonotype was detected ten times or more. The V call is TRBV5-8, the J call TRBJ1-5; TRBD1 agrees at 10 bases. Germline V gives CDR1 SGHTS, CDR2 YDEGEE. The CDR3 consists of 14 residues. V was pared by 4 bases and J by 5 bases, with 3 bases of the junction left unmatched. The CDR3 nucleotides read TGTGCCAGCAGCAACGGACAGGGGGATCAGCCCCAGCATTTT. Translation: CASSNGQGDQPQHF.